This T cell receptor beta chain is from a study of blood T cells in healthy people across ages. Points from the study as a whole: One million T cells yielded diversity estimates that were considered underestimates.

CDR1 is MNHEY, CDR2 SMNVEV, per germline (reference sequence). CDR3 length: 18 amino acids. Between the trimmed V and J ends, which lost 2 bases and 4 bases, there was a span of 22 bases. Comments on this clonotype: What it binds is not known.

Individuals who donated were healthy Caucasians from Russia aged roughly 6 to 95. Next came a second PCR, run for about 6 to 11 cycles, which used a sample-barcoded 5' primer along with a J-beta primer mix. TCRdb independently ran MiXCR on the 5' RACE reads; one entry per CDR3 protein. The repertoire holds approximately 940,000 distinct CDR3 sequences, with roughly 43% as singletons. This chain joins TRBV27 and TRBJ2-3, with D perhaps TRBD2 (6 bases). Sequences were obtained from blood. This TCR came from a man aged 25-45 years in good health. The DNA of the CDR3 is TGTGCCAGCAGTTTAGGGGAAAAATCGGGACTGTACTCAGATACGCAGTATTTT. This sequence encodes CASSLGEKSGLYSDTQYF.